This TCR beta chain was sequenced during a study of blood T cell repertoires in COVID-19. At the level of the study: Sites across the United States, Italy and Spain contributed samples from acute and convalescent COVID-19. Sources were T cells, B-cell-depleted T cells, or PBMCs; the material itself was cDNA or gDNA.

The data were produced by immunoSEQ multiplex PCR, yet TCRdb's version contains in-frame clones alone and is incomplete. Of 30,000 to 40,000 clones listed, around four fifths are singletons. This CDR3 contains 18 residues. CDR1 is LGHDT, CDR2 YNNKEL, per germline (reference sequence). V lost 2 bases, J lost 0 bases, and 10 bases stayed unmatched. The sample holds one count of this clone. The sample was peripheral blood. The sequence was obtained from a man aged 50 to 60 with active COVID-19. The rearrangement links TRBV3-1 (or the pseudogene TRBV3-2) to TRBJ1-3; 7 bases agree with TRBD1. CDR3 in DNA: TGTGCCAGCAGCCAACCAGAGTGGACAGGCCTCTCTGGAAACACCATATATTTT. Its protein product is CASSQPEWTGLSGNTIYF.